This is a list of T cell receptor beta chains from one sample in a study of blood T cell repertoires in COVID-19. Here immunoSEQ multiplex PCR was the method, and the copy in TCRdb shows in-frame clones only, minus some. The sample yields some 250,000 clones, around nine tenths seen once. The specimen was peripheral blood. The receptors shown here come from a woman aged 70 to 79 with active or convalescent COVID-19. CDR3s include the opening cysteine and the closing phenylalanine or tryptophan. Each record gives: clone size, J gene, D gene, V gene, CDR3 DNA, CDR3 protein. D genes are given only for firm matches. A row's size may be missing; if present it is once, few, many or a size class.

clone size: -
J gene: TRBJ1-5
D gene: TRBD1
V gene: TRBV11-2
CDR3 DNA: TGTGCCAGCAGCTCCGAGGGGGCGAATCAGCCCCAGCATTTT
CDR3 protein: CASSSEGANQPQHF

clone size: -
J gene: TRBJ1-1
D gene: -
V gene: TRBV13
CDR3 DNA: TGTGCCAGCAGCACCTGGCCGAGCGTGGCTTTCTTT
CDR3 protein: CASSTWPSVAFF

clone size: once
J gene: TRBJ2-2
D gene: TRBD2
V gene: TRBV7-2
CDR3 DNA: TGTGCCAGCAGCTCCCCGGGACTACAAACCGGGGAGCTGTTTTTT
CDR3 protein: CASSSPGLQTGELFF

clone size: -
J gene: TRBJ1-2
D gene: -
V gene: TRBV5-1
CDR3 DNA: TGCGCCAGCAGCCCCGGAGACAGAGTTTTTGGCTACACCTTC
CDR3 protein: CASSPGDRVFGYTF

clone size: -
J gene: TRBJ2-7
D gene: -
V gene: TRBV11-3
CDR3 DNA: TGTGCCAGCAGCTTAGGTCAGGGGGGCTCCTACGAGCAGTACTTC
CDR3 protein: CASSLGQGGSYEQYF

clone size: -
J gene: TRBJ1-6
D gene: -
V gene: TRBV11-2
CDR3 DNA: TGTGCCAGCAGCTTAGGTCAGGGATCTTTCGGTTCACCCCTCCACTTT
CDR3 protein: CASSLGQGSFGSPLHF

clone size: -
J gene: TRBJ1-2
D gene: -
V gene: TRBV3-1/TRBV3-2
CDR3 DNA: TGTGCCAGCAGCAAAAGCTATACCCGGGACACCTCTAACTATGGCTACACCTTC
CDR3 protein: CASSKSYTRDTSNYGYTF

clone size: -
J gene: TRBJ1-1
D gene: -
V gene: TRBV10-1
CDR3 DNA: TGCGCCAGCAGTGAACAGGGAAACACTGAAGCTTTCTTT
CDR3 protein: CASSEQGNTEAFF

clone size: once
J gene: TRBJ2-7
D gene: TRBD2
V gene: TRBV7-9
CDR3 DNA: TGTGCCAGCCTGGGAGCGGGGGCCTCCGGCGAGCAGTACTTC
CDR3 protein: CASLGAGASGEQYF

clone size: -
J gene: TRBJ2-5
D gene: TRBD1
V gene: TRBV6-5
CDR3 DNA: TGTGCCAGCAGCACAGGGGGGATAACGGAGACCCAGTACTTC
CDR3 protein: CASSTGGITETQYF

clone size: -
J gene: TRBJ1-5
D gene: -
V gene: TRBV5-8
CDR3 DNA: TGTGCCAGCAGCAATCCCCAGGGGTCGCTCCTCAATCAGCCCCAGCATTTT
CDR3 protein: CASSNPQGSLLNQPQHF

clone size: -
J gene: TRBJ2-3
D gene: TRBD2
V gene: TRBV7-2
CDR3 DNA: TGTGCCAGCAGCTCCGGGGGGGCAGTAGATACGCAGTATTTT
CDR3 protein: CASSSGGAVDTQYF

clone size: -
J gene: TRBJ1-2
D gene: TRBD1
V gene: TRBV19
CDR3 DNA: TGTGCCGGGGGACAGGGGTCGAGTGGCTACACCTTC
CDR3 protein: CAGGQGSSGYTF

clone size: -
J gene: TRBJ1-5
D gene: TRBD1
V gene: TRBV7-2
CDR3 DNA: TGTGCCAGCAGCTTAAAAAGGACAGGACCCTTAAATCAGCCCCAGCATTTT
CDR3 protein: CASSLKRTGPLNQPQHF

clone size: -
J gene: TRBJ1-1
D gene: -
V gene: TRBV7-3
CDR3 DNA: TGTGCCAGCAGCTTGACAGATACCACAGAAGCTTTCTTT
CDR3 protein: CASSLTDTTEAFF

clone size: -
J gene: TRBJ2-5
D gene: -
V gene: TRBV6-2/TRBV6-3
CDR3 DNA: TGTGCCAGCAGTGGATTCGAGCGGGCAACCAAGGAGACCCAGTACTTC
CDR3 protein: CASSGFERATKETQYF

clone size: -
J gene: TRBJ1-2
D gene: -
V gene: TRBV6-5
CDR3 DNA: TGTGCCAGCAGTTACTCCAGCAGGGGAAACTATGGCTACACCTTC
CDR3 protein: CASSYSSRGNYGYTF

clone size: -
J gene: TRBJ1-1
D gene: -
V gene: TRBV29-1
CDR3 DNA: TGCAGCGTTGGCGGGGGCCTGAACACTGAAGCTTTCTTT
CDR3 protein: CSVGGGLNTEAFF

clone size: -
J gene: TRBJ1-4
D gene: TRBD1
V gene: TRBV7-2
CDR3 DNA: TGTGCCAGCAGCTTTGGTGCGGACAGGGATAAACTGTTTTTT
CDR3 protein: CASSFGADRDKLFF

clone size: -
J gene: TRBJ2-3
D gene: TRBD2
V gene: TRBV9
CDR3 DNA: TGTGCCAGCAGCGTAGCTACGGCTAGCGGGGGGCGTGCCACAGATACGCAGTATTTT
CDR3 protein: CASSVATASGGRATDTQYF

clone size: once
J gene: TRBJ2-7
D gene: TRBD1
V gene: TRBV4-3
CDR3 DNA: TGCGCCAGCAGCTTACACAGGGGTTCCTACGAGCAGTACTTC
CDR3 protein: CASSLHRGSYEQYF

clone size: many
J gene: TRBJ1-1
D gene: -
V gene: TRBV10-3
CDR3 DNA: TGTGCCATCAGTGACGGGCAGGGTGGGACTGAAGCTTTCTTT
CDR3 protein: CAISDGQGGTEAFF

clone size: few
J gene: TRBJ1-5
D gene: TRBD1
V gene: TRBV19
CDR3 DNA: TGTGCCAGTAGTACAATCGGACAGGGGACTCAGCCCCAGCATTTT
CDR3 protein: CASSTIGQGTQPQHF

clone size: once
J gene: TRBJ2-7
D gene: TRBD2
V gene: TRBV6-2/TRBV6-3
CDR3 DNA: TGTGCCAGCAGTTACGGCACTAGCGGGACCGGTACTTTCGGGCAGTACTTC
CDR3 protein: CASSYGTSGTGTFGQYF

clone size: -
J gene: TRBJ1-1
D gene: -
V gene: TRBV7-6
CDR3 DNA: TGTGCCAGCAGCTTAGACCAGGGAGGAACTGAAGCTTTCTTT
CDR3 protein: CASSLDQGGTEAFF

clone size: -
J gene: TRBJ2-7
D gene: -
V gene: TRBV7-8
CDR3 DNA: TGTGCCAGCTCTGGGGCACGGTTCGGCGAGCAGTACTTC
CDR3 protein: CASSGARFGEQYF